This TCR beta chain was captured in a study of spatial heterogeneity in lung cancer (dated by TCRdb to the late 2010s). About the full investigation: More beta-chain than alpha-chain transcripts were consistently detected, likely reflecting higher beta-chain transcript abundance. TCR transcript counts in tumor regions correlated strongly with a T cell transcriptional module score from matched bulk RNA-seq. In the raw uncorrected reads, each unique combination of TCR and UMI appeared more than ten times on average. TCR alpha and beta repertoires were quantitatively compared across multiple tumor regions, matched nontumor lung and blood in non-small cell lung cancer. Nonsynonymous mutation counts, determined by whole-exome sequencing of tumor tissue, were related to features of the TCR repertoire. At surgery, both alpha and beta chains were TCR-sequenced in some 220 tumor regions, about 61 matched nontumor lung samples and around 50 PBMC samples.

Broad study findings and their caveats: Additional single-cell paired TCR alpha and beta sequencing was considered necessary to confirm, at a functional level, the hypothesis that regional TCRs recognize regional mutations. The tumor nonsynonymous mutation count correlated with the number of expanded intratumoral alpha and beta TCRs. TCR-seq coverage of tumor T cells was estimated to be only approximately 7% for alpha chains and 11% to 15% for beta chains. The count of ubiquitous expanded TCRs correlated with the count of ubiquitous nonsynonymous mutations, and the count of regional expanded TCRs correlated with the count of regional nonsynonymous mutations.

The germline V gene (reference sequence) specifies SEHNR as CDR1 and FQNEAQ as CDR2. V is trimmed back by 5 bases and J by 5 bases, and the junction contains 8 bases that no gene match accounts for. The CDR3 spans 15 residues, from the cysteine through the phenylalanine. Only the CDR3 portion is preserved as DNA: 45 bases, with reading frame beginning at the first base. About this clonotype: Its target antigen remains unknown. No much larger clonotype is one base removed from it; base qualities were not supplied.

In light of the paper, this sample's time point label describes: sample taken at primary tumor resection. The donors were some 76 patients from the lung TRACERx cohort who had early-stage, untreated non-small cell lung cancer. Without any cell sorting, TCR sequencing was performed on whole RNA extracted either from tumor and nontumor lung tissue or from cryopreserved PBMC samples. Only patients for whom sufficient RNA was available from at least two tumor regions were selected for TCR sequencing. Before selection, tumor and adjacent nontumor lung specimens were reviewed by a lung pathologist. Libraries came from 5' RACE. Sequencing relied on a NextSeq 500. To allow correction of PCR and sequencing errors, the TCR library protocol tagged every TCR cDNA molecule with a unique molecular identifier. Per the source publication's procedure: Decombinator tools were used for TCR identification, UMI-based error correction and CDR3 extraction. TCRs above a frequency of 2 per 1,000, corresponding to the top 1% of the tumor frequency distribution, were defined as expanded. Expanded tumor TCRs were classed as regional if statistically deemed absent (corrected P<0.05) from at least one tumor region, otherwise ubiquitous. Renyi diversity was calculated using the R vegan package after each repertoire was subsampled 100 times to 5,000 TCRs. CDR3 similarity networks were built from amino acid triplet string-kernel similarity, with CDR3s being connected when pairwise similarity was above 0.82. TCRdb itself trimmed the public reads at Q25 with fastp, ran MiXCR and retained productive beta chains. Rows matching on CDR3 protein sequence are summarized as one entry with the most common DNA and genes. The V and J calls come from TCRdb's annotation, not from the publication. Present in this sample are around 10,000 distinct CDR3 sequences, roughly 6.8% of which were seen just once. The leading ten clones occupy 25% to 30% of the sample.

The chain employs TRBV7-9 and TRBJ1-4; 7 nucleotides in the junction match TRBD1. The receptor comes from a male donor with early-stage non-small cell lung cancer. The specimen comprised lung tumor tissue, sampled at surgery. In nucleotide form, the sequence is TGTGCCAGCAGCAACACTAAGACAGGGAATGAAAAACTGTTTTTT. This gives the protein CASSNTKTGNEKLFF.